Included here is one T cell receptor (beta chain) sequence, with context. Its antigen is unidentified. The PCR used 60 Vbeta and 13 Jbeta primers. In the study's own analysis: Counted up in a later analysis, unique TCR beta chains came to 60 million to 95 million, with around 10 million shared. TCRdb keeps only in-frame clones here, not all; method: immunoSEQ multiplex PCR. V and J calls and clone size are copied from that table; D and trimming were computed from the DNA. Of hundreds of thousands of clones detected, roughly 79% appear once; the ten largest clones hold approximately 1.8%. The sample originates from a study of cytomegalovirus exposure and HLA in healthy donors. Overall study findings and caveats: Reportedly, HLA-A and HLA-B alleles of most subjects were accurately predicted from TCR beta. It was only CMV serostatus that was available as immune exposure information. According to the study, 180 or so TCR beta chains were cytomegalovirus-associated.

Germline CDR1 reads SGHNT; CDR2 reads YYREEE (reference sequence). The CDR3 runs 16 residues. V gave up 4 bases and J gave up 4 bases, with 17 bases separating them. This chain joins TRBV5-4 and TRBJ2-2, with D possibly matching TRBD1 (5 bases). The sequence was collected from a male donor in good health and CMV-seronegative. The sequenced material came from PBMCs. The CDR3 spells CASSPVPSRGTGELFF. CDR3 sequence (DNA): TGTGCCAGCAGCCCGGTCCCTAGTAGGGGCACCGGGGAGCTGTTTTTT.